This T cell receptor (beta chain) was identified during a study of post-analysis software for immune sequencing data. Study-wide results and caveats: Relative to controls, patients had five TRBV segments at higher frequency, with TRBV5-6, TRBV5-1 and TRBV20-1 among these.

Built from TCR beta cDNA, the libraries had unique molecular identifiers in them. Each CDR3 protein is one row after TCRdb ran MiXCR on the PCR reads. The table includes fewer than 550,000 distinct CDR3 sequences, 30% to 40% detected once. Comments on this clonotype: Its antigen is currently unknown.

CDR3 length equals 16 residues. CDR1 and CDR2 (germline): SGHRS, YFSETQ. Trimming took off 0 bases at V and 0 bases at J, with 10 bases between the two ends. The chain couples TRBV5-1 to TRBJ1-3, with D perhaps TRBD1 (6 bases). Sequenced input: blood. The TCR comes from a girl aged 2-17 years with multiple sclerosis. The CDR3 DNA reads TGCGCCAGCAGCTTGGGGGGGGCCGGCTCTGGAAACACCATATATTTT. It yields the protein CASSLGGAGSGNTIYF. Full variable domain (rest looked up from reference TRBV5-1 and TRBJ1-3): KAGVTQTPRYLIKTRGQQVTLSCSPISGHRSVSWYQQTPGQGLQFLFEYFSETQRNKGNFPGRFSGRQFSNSRSEMNVSTLELGDSALYLCASSLGGAGSGNTIYFGEGSWLTVV.